The next 25 T cell receptor beta chains were all read from a single sample in a study of CD8 T cells in ankylosing spondylitis. Findings and caveats of the study: Characteristic, it appeared, of ankylosing spondylitis blood was a TCR beta motif of eight highly homologous variants.

TCRdb reprocessed the 5' RACE reads via MiXCR and lists one record per CDR3 protein. The sample records more than 600,000 distinct CDR3 sequences, under 20% being singletons. The antigens for these receptors are not known. Source material: blood, either unsorted or a sorted T cell fraction (not recorded which). The receptors stem from a male donor with ankylosing spondylitis.

This chain joins TRBV9 and TRBJ2-7; D is possibly TRBD1 or TRBD2 (5 bases each). Germline CDR1 SGDLS, CDR2 YYNGEE. The ends were cut back, 3 bases at V and 2 bases at J, with 12 bases in the middle. CDR3 size: 14 residues. In DNA form, the CDR3 reads TGTGCCAGCAGCGAAGGGGACCACCCCTACGAGCAGTACTTC. Amino acids: CASSEGDHPYEQYF.

The CDR3 is CSASDGKNTGELFF. The CDR3 nucleotides read TGCAGTGCTAGCGACGGAAAGAACACCGGGGAGCTGTTTTTT. This chain uses TRBV20-1 with TRBJ2-2, with D unresolved. Trimming pared 3 bases from V and 1 base from J, leaving 9 bases between. The germline V gene encodes CDR1 DFQATT and CDR2 SNEGSKA (reference sequence). CDR3 length: 14 residues.

The gene calls are TRBV5-1 and TRBJ2-1; the match to TRBD2 covers 8 bases. CDR3 length: 16 amino acids. CDR1 is SGHRS and CDR2 is YFSETQ in the germline V gene. Trimming at V came to 6 bases and at J to 7 bases, leaving 15 bases not matched to a gene. Here the CDR3 DNA reads TGCGCCAGCAAAATCACCGGGGGGGGTAAGAGGAATGAGCAGTTCTTC. This encodes CASKITGGGKRNEQFF.

The gene calls are TRBV2 and TRBJ2-1, with no clear D. Trimming cost V 4 bases and J 1 base, with 8 bases left between them. The germline gives CDR1 SNHLY, CDR2 FYNNEI. The CDR3 consists of 14 residues. CDR3 sequence reads: CASSGAGSYNEQFF. The DNA of the CDR3 is TGTGCCAGCAGTGGGGCAGGTTCCTACAATGAGCAGTTCTTC.

In its sample, this clonotype was seen a few times. V is TRBV11-1 and J is TRBJ2-4, with TRBD2 as a possible D gene (5 bases). This CDR3 region has 18 residues. V shed 5 bases and J shed 0 bases, with 20 bases lying between them. Germline V CDR1 and CDR2: SGHAT, FQDESV (reference sequence). In DNA, the CDR3 is TGTGCCAGCAGCCACCCGCGGACGGACTTATTAGCCAAAAACATTCAGTACTTC. This sequence encodes CASSHPRTDLLAKNIQYF.

This chain connects TRBV5-4 to TRBJ2-7, with 7 bases that match TRBD1. Germline V gene data show CDR1 as SGHNT and CDR2 as YYREEE (reference sequence). The V and J ends lost 7 bases and 7 bases, in that order; junction bases with no gene match: 14. CDR3 length equals 14 residues. The CDR3 spells CASAPRTGTKEQYF. Written as DNA, the CDR3 is TGTGCCAGCGCCCCCAGGACAGGAACAAAGGAGCAGTACTTC. Full variable domain (missing parts from reference TRBV5-4 and TRBJ2-7): ETGVTQSPTHLIKTRGQQVTLRCSSQSGHNTVSWYQQALGQGPQFIFQYYREEENGRGNFPPRFSGLQFPNYSSELNVNALELDDSALYLCASAPRTGTKEQYFGPGTRLTVT.

Only a few counts were recorded for this clonotype. The rearrangement links TRBV20-1 to TRBJ1-5, with 7 bases that match TRBD1. The germline gives CDR1 DFQATT, CDR2 SNEGSKA (reference sequence). Germline trimming cut 4 bases from V and 0 bases from J; bases unmatched to any gene: 6. CDR3 size: 15 residues. CDR3 DNA: TGCAGTGCTACTCAGGGGGAGGGTAGCAATCAGCCCCAGCATTTT. It codes for CSATQGEGSNQPQHF.

This sequence joins TRBV10-3 and TRBJ2-4; the match to TRBD2 covers 9 bases. Germline CDR1 ENHRY, CDR2 SYGVKD. The CDR3 sequence is 16 residues long. Unmatched junction bases numbered 9, after V lost 3 bases and J lost 6 bases. The chain's CDR3 is CAISDEIAGAGNIQYF. In DNA, the CDR3 is TGTGCCATCAGTGATGAAATAGCGGGAGCTGGAAACATTCAGTACTTC.

This chain links TRBV6-2 or TRBV6-3 with TRBJ1-5, with unresolved D. The CDR3 is made up of 13 amino acids. Trimming removed 5 bases from V and 4 bases from J, with 9 bases in between. The germline V gene has CDR1 MNHEY and CDR2 SVGEGT. The CDR3 coding sequence is TGTGCCAGCAGTCAGCACAAGAATCAGCCCCAGCATTTT. Its protein product is CASSQHKNQPQHF.

The V call is TRBV25-1, the J call TRBJ1-3; D possibly corresponds to TRBD1 (5 bases). Germline V gene data show CDR1 as MGHDK and CDR2 as SYGVNS. V lost 5 bases and J 3 bases, leaving 17 bases between the germline ends. The CDR3 consists of 16 residues. In nucleotides, the CDR3 is TGTGCCAGCAGTAGACAGTTCGGAATGAGTGGAAACACCATATATTTT. Its translation is CASSRQFGMSGNTIYF.

The CDR3 DNA follows: TGTGCCAGCTCACGGGACAGTCCACCCACCGGGGAGCTGTTTTTT. This encodes CASSRDSPPTGELFF. The chain is built from TRBV18 and TRBJ2-2, with 7 bases lining up with TRBD1. The germline CDR1 and CDR2 sequences are KGHSH and LQKENI. CDR3 size: 15 residues. The trim removed 4 bases at V and 4 bases at J, leaving 6 bases unmatched.

The genes are TRBV18 and TRBJ2-1; 10 bases map to TRBD1. The germline V gene has CDR1 KGHSH and CDR2 LQKENI. V lost 3 bases to trimming and J lost 7 bases; unmatched junction nucleotides: 6. CDR3 size: 15 residues. The CDR3 bases are TGTGCCAGCTCACCTGGACAGGGGGTCCCTAATGAGCAGTTCTTC. It yields the protein CASSPGQGVPNEQFF. The entire variable domain, with the rest obtained from reference TRBV18 and TRBJ2-1, is as follows: NAGVMQNPRHLVRRRGQEARLRCSPMKGHSHVYWYRQLPEEGLKFMVYLQKENIIDESGMPKERFSAEFPKEGPSILRIQQVVRGDSAAYFCASSPGQGVPNEQFFGPGTRLTVL.

This clonotype came up many times. The genes are TRBV10-3 and TRBJ2-3; no firm D call. CDR1 and CDR2 (germline): ENHRY, SYGVKD. This CDR3 comprises 13 residues. Trimming removed 7 bases at V and 0 bases at J, with 8 bases between. This chain's CDR3 is CAINGQSTDTQYF. DNA of the CDR3: TGTGCCATCAATGGCCAGAGCACAGATACGCAGTATTTT.

This clonotype was counted between two and nine times. This chain connects TRBV4-1 to TRBJ2-3, with TRBD2 as a possible D gene (5 bases). The length of the CDR3 is 16 residues. CDR1 and CDR2 (germline): MGHRA, YSYEKL. The V end was cut by 1 base, the J end by 1 base, with 12 bases between. In DNA, the CDR3 is TGCGCCAGCAGCCAAGTGAGAGGGCGGGGCACAGATACGCAGTATTTT. Residues: CASSQVRGRGTDTQYF.

This clonotype has just a few counts. The CDR3: CASNPVGGKTEAFF. The CDR3 DNA sequence: TGTGCCAGCAATCCGGTAGGAGGAAAAACTGAAGCTTTCTTT. The rearrangement joins TRBV12-3 or TRBV12-4 to TRBJ1-1; D is undetermined. Trimming removed 7 bases from V and 5 bases from J, with 17 bases in between. This CDR3 is built from 14 residues.

This clonotype appeared a few times. This chain connects TRBV4-1 to TRBJ2-5; 10 bases match TRBD2. The V and J ends lost 5 bases and 3 bases, in that order; junction bases with no gene match: 6. Germline V gene lookup returns CDR1 MGHRA and CDR2 YSYEKL. The CDR3 extends over 15 amino acids. Here the CDR3 reads CASSTRTSGEETQYF. CDR3 DNA: TGCGCCAGCAGCACTCGGACTAGCGGAGAAGAGACCCAGTACTTC.

This clonotype showed up many times. V and J are TRBV5-1 and TRBJ2-1; 8 nucleotides align to TRBD1. The trim removed 4 bases at V and 4 bases at J, leaving 7 bases unmatched. Germline V gives CDR1 SGHRS, CDR2 YFSETQ. The CDR3 runs to 15 residues. This CDR3 is CASSRGQGFYNEQFF. In nucleotides, the CDR3 is TGCGCCAGCAGCCGCGGACAGGGCTTTTACAATGAGCAGTTCTTC.

This chain joins TRBV30 and TRBJ2-6, with D possibly being TRBD2 (5 bases). V was trimmed by 0 bases and J by 0 bases, leaving 12 bases between them. The CDR3 runs to 17 residues. The germline CDR1 and CDR2 sequences are GTSNPN and SVGIG (reference sequence). The CDR3 is CAWSVLGKYSGANVLTF. CDR3 nucleotides: TGTGCCTGGAGTGTACTAGGCAAATACTCTGGGGCCAACGTCCTGACTTTC.

Ten or more counts support this clonotype. The V gene is TRBV7-8, the J gene TRBJ2-2; D could derive from TRBD1 or TRBD2 (6 bases each). Germline CDR1 SGHVS, CDR2 FQNEAQ. The CDR3 runs to 16 residues. V was shortened by 1 base and J by 0 bases, with 9 bases between the two germline ends. The CDR3 DNA sequence: TGTGCCAGCAGCTTAGTGGGGGGCGCGAACACCGGGGAGCTGTTTTTT. This gives the protein CASSLVGGANTGELFF.

This clonotype has only a few counts. J is TRBJ2-2 and V is TRBV5-1; 14 positions match TRBD2. This CDR3 spans 18 amino acids. Germline lookup yields CDR1 SGHRS and CDR2 YFSETQ. Losses at the gene ends were 3 bases for V and 7 bases for J; bases not matched to a gene: 11. The DNA of the CDR3 is TGCGCCAGCAGCTCGGACGGGACTAGCGGGAGTTATCTCGGGGAGCTGTTTTTT. Translating it yields CASSSDGTSGSYLGELFF. The full variable domain, completed using reference TRBV5-1 and TRBJ2-2, is KAGVTQTPRYLIKTRGQQVTLSCSPISGHRSVSWYQQTPGQGLQFLFEYFSETQRNKGNFPGRFSGRQFSNSRSEMNVSTLELGDSALYLCASSSDGTSGSYLGELFFGEGSRLTVL.

This clonotype was counted a few times. The chain carries TRBV27 and TRBJ2-7; 8 nucleotides agree with TRBD2. CDR1 MNHEY and CDR2 SMNVEV come from the germline V gene (reference sequence). The CDR3 loop spans 15 amino acids. Trimming removed 2 bases from V and 2 bases from J; junction bases left unmatched: 5. CDR3 residues: CASSLLVAGPYEQYF. As DNA, the CDR3 is TGTGCCAGCAGTTTACTTGTAGCGGGACCCTACGAGCAGTACTTC.

The chain recombines TRBV4-3 with TRBJ2-7; D gene unclear. Looked up from germline, CDR1 is LGHNA and CDR2 is YSLEER. The CDR3 runs 14 residues. Trimming pared 0 bases from V and 4 bases from J, leaving 10 bases between. The DNA for the CDR3 is TGCGCCAGCAGCCAAGATATTCGGCAGTACGAGCAGTACTTC. Translation gives CASSQDIRQYEQYF.

In this sample, this clonotype turned up a few times. The chain uses TRBV5-1 and TRBJ1-1; perhaps TRBD1 as D (5 bases). V was trimmed by 3 bases and J by 6 bases, leaving 12 bases between them. The CDR3 covers 13 residues. In germline, CDR1 is SGHRS, CDR2 YFSETQ. The CDR3 DNA reads as TGCGCCAGCAGCTCGGGGGGGGTCCCTGAAGCTTTCTTT. This translates into CASSSGGVPEAFF. The whole variable domain, remainder taken from reference TRBV5-1 and TRBJ1-1, is KAGVTQTPRYLIKTRGQQVTLSCSPISGHRSVSWYQQTPGQGLQFLFEYFSETQRNKGNFPGRFSGRQFSNSRSEMNVSTLELGDSALYLCASSSGGVPEAFFGQGTRLTVV.

This clonotype was counted many times. This chain connects TRBV20-1 to TRBJ2-4; weak D call: TRBD2 (5 bases). Trimming shortened V by 5 bases and J by 0 bases, and 11 bases separated the two germline ends. Germline CDR1 reads DFQATT; CDR2 reads SNEGSKA (reference sequence). The CDR3 has 14 residues. CDR3 DNA sequence: TGCAGTGCTCCTAGAGGGATAGCCAAAAACATTCAGTACTTC. Its protein product is CSAPRGIAKNIQYF.

This clonotype was picked up a small number of times. This rearrangement joins TRBV7-9 to TRBJ2-1, with a possible D match to TRBD1 (8 bases). The CDR3 length is 16 residues. Trimming cost V 5 bases and J 5 bases, with 19 bases left between them. Germline values: CDR1 SEHNR, CDR2 FQNEAQ (reference sequence). DNA for the CDR3: TGTGCCAGCAGCCCCCGAGCGGGACAGGCTCACAATGAGCAGTTCTTC. As protein: CASSPRAGQAHNEQFF.